A single sample gave rise to the 8 T cell receptor beta chains below, sequenced in a study of OX40 agonist ivuxolimab in advanced cancers. Profiling relied on immunoSEQ multiplex PCR, and the TCRdb table lists in-frame clones only, not all of them. The sample lists 53,000 or so clones, about 90% seen once, with around 0.38% in the top ten. The sequencing here drew on CD4+ or CD8+ T cells sorted from blood, taken in a trial of the OX40 agonist ivuxolimab. The receptors here all came from an adult with an advanced solid tumor such as melanoma, head and neck, liver or kidney cancer.

This chain uses TRBV5-4 with TRBJ1-2; 7 bases match TRBD1. The CDR3 runs 14 residues. Trimming cost V 5 bases and J 4 bases; bases outside gene matches: 8. From germline, CDR1 is SGHNT and CDR2 YYREEE (reference sequence). CDR3 loop: CASSLAQGIYGYTF. The CDR3 region has the DNA TGTGCCAGCAGTTTAGCACAGGGGATCTATGGCTACACCTTC.

Only a few counts were recorded for this clone. The genes are TRBV28 and TRBJ1-2, with D maybe TRBD1 (5 bases). Trimming pared 6 bases from V and 6 bases from J, leaving 11 bases between. The CDR3 length is 12 residues. CDR1 is MDHEN and CDR2 is SYDVKM in the germline V gene. CDR3 in DNA: TGTGCCAGCAGCCCCCCGACAGATGGCTACACCTTC. Amino acids: CASSPPTDGYTF.

V is TRBV7-2 and J is TRBJ2-7; no definite D call. This CDR3 contains 14 residues. The germline V and J ends were trimmed by 1 base and 3 bases, with 10 bases remaining between them. CDR1 and CDR2 from the germline V gene are SGHTA and FQGNSA. CDR3: CASSLDMGIYEQYF. CDR3 DNA: TGTGCCAGCAGCTTAGATATGGGAATCTACGAGCAGTACTTC.

The chain carries TRBV6-6 and TRBJ1-5, with D uncertain. Germline CDR1 is MNHNY and CDR2 is SVGAGI (reference sequence). The CDR3 spans 15 residues. V lost 4 bases to trimming and J lost 4 bases, with 14 bases between them. CDR3 sequence (DNA): TGTGCCAGCAGTTCACAATCCGTAATGAATCAGCCCCAGCATTTT. Translating gives CASSSQSVMNQPQHF.

The chain recombines TRBV12-2 with TRBJ2-7. TRBV12-2 is a pseudogene locus. The CDR3 is 18 residues long. The CDR3 DNA is TGTGCAAGTCGCGGCCACGCGAAGGGTGGCAGATTCTCCTACGAGCAGTACTTC. Translating gives CASRGHAKGGRFSYEQYF.

The chain is built from TRBV18 and TRBJ1-2; D gene ambiguous. The length of the CDR3 is 14 residues. CDR1 is KGHSH, CDR2 LQKENI, per germline. The V end lost 2 bases, the J end lost 0 bases, and 7 bases lay between the germline ends. CDR3 sequence (DNA): TGTGCCAGCTCACCAATTCCCTCTAACTATGGCTACACCTTC. Amino acids: CASSPIPSNYGYTF.

This clone is categorized as medium-sized. The rearrangement uses TRBV7-2 and TRBJ2-7; D call uncertain. The V gene lost 1 base and the J gene lost 0 bases, with 7 bases spanning the gap. This CDR3 comprises 14 residues. CDR1 and CDR2 (germline): SGHTA, FQGNSA. The CDR3 region is CASSLEGTSYEQYF. The CDR3 DNA reads as TGTGCCAGCAGCTTAGAGGGCACCTCCTACGAGCAGTACTTC.

This clone has a single count. The rearrangement joins TRBV1 to TRBJ2-5; the table calls TRBD2, which could not be checked here. TRBV1 is an annotated pseudogene. The CDR3 loop spans 15 amino acids. CDR3 nucleotides: TGCACCAGCAGCCTCCGACTAGCGGGCCAAGAGACCCAGTACTTC. Its translation is CTSSLRLAGQETQYF.